Sequencing of this T cell receptor (beta chain) was carried out in a study of T-cell reconstitution after alpha-beta-depleted transplantation in children. Study observations and caveats: From surviving recipient T cells and thymic progenitors came the high day-60 TCRbeta diversity observed in some patients. Diversity and T-cell counts at one year after transplant derived mostly from new T cells. Expanded graft clones numbering several hundred reportedly gave rise to alpha-beta T cells about two months after transplant.

A remark on this clonotype: Its antigen remains unidentified.

TCRbeta library preparation incorporated unique molecular identifiers. TCRdb fed the PCR reads into MiXCR, producing one record per CDR3 protein. This sample has 400,000 to 450,000 distinct CDR3 sequences, with around 46% found just once. The V end lost 0 bases, the J end lost 5 bases, and 11 bases lay between the germline ends. The CDR3 totals 14 residues. Looked up from germline, CDR1 is SGHRS and CDR2 is YFSETQ. Material: PBMCs, obtained before TCRalphabeta/CD19-depleted stem cell transplant. The chain recombines TRBV5-1 with TRBJ2-5; D not resolved. This TCR was sampled from a girl aged 2 to 10 with aplastic anemia, due to receive a stem cell transplant. The CDR3 is CASSLAAVGETQYF. CDR3 DNA: TGCGCCAGCAGCTTGGCGGCAGTTGGGGAGACCCAGTACTTC.